This T cell receptor beta chain was observed in a study of blood T cell repertoires in COVID-19 (dated by TCRdb to 2020 to 2021). Regarding the research as a whole: Samples from collaborators originated in the United States, Italy and Spain and spanned both the acute and convalescent phases of COVID-19. The material from the prospective study consisted of cDNA or gDNA derived from T cells, B-cell-depleted T cells, or PBMCs. Deeply sampled blood TCRbeta repertoires from subjects exposed to, actively infected with, or recovered from COVID-19 were included in the dataset. The repertoires were released in a freely available public database intended as a resource for research on the immune response to SARS-CoV-2. The samples were drawn from two sources: the first 160 participants of the ongoing ImmuneRACE study, and 1,000 to 1,500 subjects contributed by 6 global collaborators. Sample metadata almost always included a de-identified subject ID, COVID-19 status, age in years and sex. HLA class I and class II types, where available, came from metadata supplied by the sample provider rather than from assay-based typing. Overall study results and their limits: The quantity of clinical and demographic metadata differed by source and by participant and was supplied without curation.

The immunoSEQ Assay, a bias-controlled multiplex PCR, was used to amplify TCRbeta CDR3 regions from genomic DNA. In the authors' own workflow: Within the assay, amplification of reference gene primers was used to estimate how many nucleated cells each sample contained. Sequence reads were collapsed and filtered to measure the absolute abundance of every unique TCRbeta CDR3 rearrangement. For each sample, productive Simpson clonality was calculated as the square root of Simpson's diversity index over productive rearrangements. TCRdb holds this immuneACCESS table with in-frame rearrangements only. Some clones are missing; in checked studies, unresolved V genes explain under half, and the rest has no known cause. The DNA was the basis for D and trimming; V, J and clone size are from that table. The sample table holds tens of thousands of clones, of which about 95% were seen once. The ten largest make up roughly 4% of the sample.

For this clone: Its antigen remains unidentified. It has no much larger one-base neighbor in the sample; base qualities were not kept.

Collaborating institutions collected whole blood in K2EDTA tubes following their own protocols. Collaborator samples were shipped for TCRbeta analysis as frozen whole blood, isolated PBMCs, or DNA extracted from either sample type. This TCR came from a human donor with active COVID-19. The donor label of this sample is uncertain. The sequencing input was peripheral blood.

CDR3 sequence: CASRGGAGGSSGANVLTF. The DNA is TGCGCCAGCAGAGGGGGGGCGGGTGGAAGCTCTGGGGCCAACGTCCTGACTTTC. The V gene is TRBV5-1 and the J gene is TRBJ2-6; TRBD2 is possibly the D segment (7 matching bases). Counted from cysteine to phenylalanine, this CDR3 has 18 amino acids. Just the 54-base CDR3 DNA is kept, in frame starting at base 1. According to the germline V gene, CDR1 reads SGHRS and CDR2 reads YFSETQ. V gives up 5 bases and J gives up 0 bases, and the segment between their germline ends measures 18 bases.